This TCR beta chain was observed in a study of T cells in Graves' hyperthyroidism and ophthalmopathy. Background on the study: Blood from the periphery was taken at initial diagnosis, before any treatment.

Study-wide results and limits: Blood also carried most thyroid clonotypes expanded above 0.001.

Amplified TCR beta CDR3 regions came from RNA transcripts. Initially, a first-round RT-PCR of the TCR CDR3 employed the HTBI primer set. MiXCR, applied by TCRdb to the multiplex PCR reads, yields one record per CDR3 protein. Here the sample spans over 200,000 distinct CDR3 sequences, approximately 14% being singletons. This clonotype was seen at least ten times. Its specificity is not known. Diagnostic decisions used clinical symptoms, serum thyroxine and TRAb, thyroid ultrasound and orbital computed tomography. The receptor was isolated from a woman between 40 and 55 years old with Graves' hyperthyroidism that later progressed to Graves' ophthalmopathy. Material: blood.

DNA for the CDR3: TGTGCCAGCTCCGGGACTAGCGGGAGGGCCCGGGAGCTGTTTTTT. Its protein product is CASSGTSGRARELFF. This sequence joins TRBV25-1 and TRBJ2-2, with TRBD2 matching 16 bases. Germline lookup yields CDR1 MGHDK and CDR2 SYGVNS. V was pared by 8 bases and J by 9 bases, with 6 bases of the junction left unmatched. The length of the CDR3 is 15 residues.